Shown below are 8 T cell receptor beta chains from a single sample sequenced in a study of blood T cell repertoires in COVID-19. Some clones are missing from TCRdb's copy, which holds only in-frame ones; the method was immunoSEQ multiplex PCR. Of tens of thousands of clones in the sample, 65% to 90% are singletons; the top ten hold around 17%. The sample consisted of peripheral blood. These receptors were collected from a woman in her sixties or seventies with active COVID-19.

This clone showed up just a few times. This chain connects TRBV2 to TRBJ2-3, with D unresolved. This CDR3 contains 13 residues. The V gene's germline CDR1 is SNHLY and CDR2 FYNNEI. Trimming removed 8 bases at V and 0 bases at J, with 9 bases between. The CDR3 DNA sequence: TGTGCCAGCGCCAAGAGTAGCACAGATACGCAGTATTTT. Translated, it gives CASAKSSTDTQYF.

The chain carries TRBV5-1 and TRBJ2-3; D is possibly TRBD2 (7 bases). Germline V CDR1 and CDR2: SGHRS, YFSETQ. This CDR3 is built from 16 residues. Between the trimmed V and J ends, which lost 4 bases and 2 bases, there was a span of 17 bases. CDR3 DNA sequence: TGCGCCAGCAGCGCCCCACAGGGAGGGTACACAGATACGCAGTATTTT. Translation gives CASSAPQGGYTDTQYF.

The rearrangement joins TRBV7-9 to TRBJ1-1; 7 bases are shared with TRBD1. The trim removed 7 bases at V and 4 bases at J, leaving 9 bases unmatched. The germline V gene has CDR1 SEHNR and CDR2 FQNEAQ (reference sequence). The CDR3 extends over 14 amino acids. CDR3 loop: CASIVEGAGTEAFF. For the CDR3, the DNA is TGTGCCAGCATTGTGGAGGGGGCGGGCACTGAAGCTTTCTTT.

This chain links TRBV5-1 with TRBJ1-3, with TRBD1 identical over 10 bases. Germline V gene data show CDR1 as SGHRS and CDR2 as YFSETQ. The CDR3 runs to 18 residues. V was clipped by 2 bases and J by 3 bases; unmatched bases: 11. CDR3 in DNA: TGCGCCAGCAGCTTAGAACCCTCGACAGGGGGCTTTGGAAACACCATATATTTT. Encoded protein: CASSLEPSTGGFGNTIYF. The variable domain in full, completed from reference TRBV5-1 and TRBJ1-3, reads KAGVTQTPRYLIKTRGQQVTLSCSPISGHRSVSWYQQTPGQGLQFLFEYFSETQRNKGNFPGRFSGRQFSNSRSEMNVSTLELGDSALYLCASSLEPSTGGFGNTIYFGEGSWLTVV.

V is TRBV7-2 and J is TRBJ2-7; D may be TRBD2 (5 bases). The CDR3 sequence is 18 residues long. Trimming took off 5 bases at V and 7 bases at J, with 30 bases between the two ends. Germline CDR1 SGHTA, CDR2 FQGNSA. CDR3 region: CASSPVGPLINRLLEQYF. DNA of the CDR3: TGTGCCAGCAGCCCGGTGGGCCCCCTCATTAATCGACTACTTGAGCAGTACTTC.

This chain connects TRBV18 to TRBJ2-7, with D possibly being TRBD2 (5 bases). CDR1 is KGHSH, CDR2 LQKENI, per germline. The CDR3 is 16 residues long. Between the trimmed V and J ends, which lost 3 bases and 5 bases, there was a span of 20 bases. Here the CDR3 reads CASSPPGTRGRDEQYF. CDR3 nucleotides: TGTGCCAGCTCACCCCCCGGCACTAGAGGGCGGGACGAGCAGTACTTC. Supplemented by reference TRBV18 and TRBJ2-7, the full variable domain reads NAGVMQNPRHLVRRRGQEARLRCSPMKGHSHVYWYRQLPEEGLKFMVYLQKENIIDESGMPKERFSAEFPKEGPSILRIQQVVRGDSAAYFCASSPPGTRGRDEQYFGPGTRLTVT.

This clone was detected once. The V and J genes are TRBV3-1 (or the pseudogene TRBV3-2) and TRBJ1-1; D unresolved. V was trimmed by 6 bases and J by 1 base, leaving 12 bases between them. CDR3 length: 14 amino acids. Germline-derived CDR1 and CDR2 are LGHDT and YNNKEL (reference sequence). CDR3 in DNA: TGTGCCAGCAGACCCGGACTCACGAACACTGAAGCTTTCTTT. It specifies CASRPGLTNTEAFF.

The chain joins TRBV18 to TRBJ2-1; D remains ambiguous. Germline V gene sequence: CDR1 KGHSH, CDR2 LQKENI. This CDR3 is 16 amino acids long. The germline V and J ends were trimmed by 6 bases and 0 bases, with 15 bases remaining between them. The CDR3, as DNA: TGTGCCAGCTCGAACGAGGTCCCAAGCTCCTACAATGAGCAGTTCTTC. Its translation: CASSNEVPSSYNEQFF.